This T cell receptor (beta chain) is drawn from a study of OX40 agonist ivuxolimab in advanced cancers. Overall study: Among those treated, three patients had partial responses, one with hepatocellular carcinoma and two with cutaneous melanoma.

The ends were cut back, 6 bases at V and 6 bases at J, with 11 bases in the middle. CDR1 and CDR2 (germline): SGHDN, FVKESK. The CDR3 is 13 residues long. Sequencing was performed with immunoSEQ multiplex PCR; in TCRdb, only in-frame clones are kept and a portion is missing. Here the sample spans roughly 88,000 clones, around 87% being singletons. This material consisted of CD4+ or CD8+ T cells sorted from blood, taken in a trial of the OX40 agonist ivuxolimab. The V and J genes are TRBV14 and TRBJ2-2, with a possible D match to TRBD1 (5 bases). The receptor comes from an adult with an advanced solid tumor such as melanoma, head and neck, liver or kidney cancer. CDR3 loop: CASSFRVSGELFF. CDR3 in DNA: TGTGCCAGCAGTTTCAGGGTTTCCGGGGAGCTGTTTTTT.